The 5 T cell receptor beta chains listed next were all sequenced from one sample in a study of identical twins. TCRdb itself ran the 5' RACE reads through MiXCR, one entry per CDR3 protein. The sample contains some 190,000 distinct CDR3 sequences, roughly 15% of which appear only once. These data also featured in a second study, about T cells expressing NK-cell markers.

Material: CD8+ T cells sorted from blood. The receptor set was obtained from a woman under 30 in good health.

Here the CDR3 reads CSASWSSFSTGELFF. Written as DNA, the CDR3 is TGCAGTGCTAGTTGGAGTAGCTTTAGTACCGGGGAGCTGTTTTTT. The rearrangement joins TRBV20-1 to TRBJ2-2; D gene unclear. The V end was cut by 3 bases, the J end by 5 bases, with 16 bases between. Germline V lookup: CDR1 DFQATT, CDR2 SNEGSKA (reference sequence). CDR3 size: 15 residues.

This rearrangement joins TRBV5-1 to TRBJ2-7, with TRBD1 as a possible D gene (5 bases). V was trimmed by 0 bases and J by 8 bases, leaving 6 bases between them. Germline V gives CDR1 SGHRS, CDR2 YFSETQ. The CDR3 extends over 11 amino acids. CDR3: CASSLADKQYF. The CDR3 nucleotides are TGCGCCAGCAGCTTGGCGGACAAGCAGTACTTC.

The rearrangement uses TRBV20-1 and TRBJ2-6; 8 positions match TRBD1. Per the germline V gene, CDR1 is DFQATT and CDR2 is SNEGSKA (reference sequence). This CDR3 is 19 amino acids long. Trimming at V came to 4 bases and at J to 0 bases, leaving 14 bases not matched to a gene. The CDR3 bases are TGCAGTGCTACGGAGAATCAGGGACAGGCCTTCTCTGGGGCCAACGTCCTGACTTTC. It codes for CSATENQGQAFSGANVLTF.

A few counts support this clonotype. The chain couples TRBV12-3 or TRBV12-4 to TRBJ2-4, with TRBD2 matching 13 bases. This CDR3 has 17 amino acids. The J segment lost 0 bases and the V segment lost 6 bases, leaving 5 bases of the junction unmatched. The CDR3 DNA follows: TGTGCCAGCAGCACTAGCGGGGGGGCGGAAGCCAAAAACATTCAGTACTTC. Protein: CASSTSGGAEAKNIQYF.

This chain connects TRBV12-3 or TRBV12-4 to TRBJ1-3; no clear D gene. Trimming pared 7 bases from V and 8 bases from J, leaving 15 bases between. The CDR3 covers 13 residues. DNA for the CDR3: TGTGCCAGCAATACTATCCAGGAGGACACCATATATTTT. Translation gives CASNTIQEDTIYF.